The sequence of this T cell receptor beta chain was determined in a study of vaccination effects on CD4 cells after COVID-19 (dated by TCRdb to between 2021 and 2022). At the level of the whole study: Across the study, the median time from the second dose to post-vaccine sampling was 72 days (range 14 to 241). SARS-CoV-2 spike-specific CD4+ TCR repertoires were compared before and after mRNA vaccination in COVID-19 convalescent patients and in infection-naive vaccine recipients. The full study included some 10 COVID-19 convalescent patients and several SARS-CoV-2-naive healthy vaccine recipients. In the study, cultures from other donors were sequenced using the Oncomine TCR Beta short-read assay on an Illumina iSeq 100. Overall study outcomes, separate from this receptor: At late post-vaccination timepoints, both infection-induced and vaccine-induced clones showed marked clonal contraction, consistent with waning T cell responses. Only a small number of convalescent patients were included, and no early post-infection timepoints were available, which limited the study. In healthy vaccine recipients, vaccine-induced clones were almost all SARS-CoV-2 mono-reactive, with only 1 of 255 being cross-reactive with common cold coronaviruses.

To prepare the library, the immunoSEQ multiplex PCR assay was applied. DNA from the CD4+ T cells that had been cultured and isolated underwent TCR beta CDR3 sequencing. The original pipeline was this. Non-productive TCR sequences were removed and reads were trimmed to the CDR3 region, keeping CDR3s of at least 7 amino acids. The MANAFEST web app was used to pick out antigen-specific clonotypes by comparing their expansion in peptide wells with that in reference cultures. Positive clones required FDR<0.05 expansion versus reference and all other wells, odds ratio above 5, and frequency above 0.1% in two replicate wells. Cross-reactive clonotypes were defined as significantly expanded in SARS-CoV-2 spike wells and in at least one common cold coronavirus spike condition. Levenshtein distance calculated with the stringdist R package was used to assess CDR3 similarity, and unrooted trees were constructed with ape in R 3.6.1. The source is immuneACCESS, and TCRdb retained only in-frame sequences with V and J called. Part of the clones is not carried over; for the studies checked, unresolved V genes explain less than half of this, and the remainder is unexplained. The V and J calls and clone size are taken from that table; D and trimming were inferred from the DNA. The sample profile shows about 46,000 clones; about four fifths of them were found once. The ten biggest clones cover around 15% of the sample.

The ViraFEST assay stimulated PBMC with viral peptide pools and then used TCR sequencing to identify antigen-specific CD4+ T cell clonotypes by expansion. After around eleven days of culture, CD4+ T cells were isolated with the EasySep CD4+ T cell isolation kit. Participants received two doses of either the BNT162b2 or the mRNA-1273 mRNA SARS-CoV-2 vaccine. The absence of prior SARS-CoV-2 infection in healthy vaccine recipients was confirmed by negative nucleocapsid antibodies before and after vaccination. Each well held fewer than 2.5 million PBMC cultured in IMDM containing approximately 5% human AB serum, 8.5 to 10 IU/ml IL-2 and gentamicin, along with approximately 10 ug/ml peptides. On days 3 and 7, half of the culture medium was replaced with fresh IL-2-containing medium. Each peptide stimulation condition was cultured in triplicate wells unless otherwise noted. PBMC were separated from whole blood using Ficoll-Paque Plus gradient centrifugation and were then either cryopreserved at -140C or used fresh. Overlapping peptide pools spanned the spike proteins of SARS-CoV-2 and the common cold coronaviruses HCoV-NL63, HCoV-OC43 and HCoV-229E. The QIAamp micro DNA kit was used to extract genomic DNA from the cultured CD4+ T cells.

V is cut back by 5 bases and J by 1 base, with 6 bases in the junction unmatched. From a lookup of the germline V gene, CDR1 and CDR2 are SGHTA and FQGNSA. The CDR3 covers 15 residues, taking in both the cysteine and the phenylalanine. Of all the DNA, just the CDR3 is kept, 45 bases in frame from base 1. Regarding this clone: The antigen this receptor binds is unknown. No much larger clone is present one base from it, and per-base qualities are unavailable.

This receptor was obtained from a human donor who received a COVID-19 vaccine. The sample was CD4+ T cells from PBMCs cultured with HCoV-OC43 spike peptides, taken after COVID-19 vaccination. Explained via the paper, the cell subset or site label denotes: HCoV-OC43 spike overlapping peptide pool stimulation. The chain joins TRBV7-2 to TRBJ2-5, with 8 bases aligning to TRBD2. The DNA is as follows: TGTGCCAGCAGCCGGGGGGGGACTCGCCAAGAGACCCAGTACTTC. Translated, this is CASSRGGTRQETQYF.